Reported below is one TCR beta chain. The sample originates from a study of regulatory T cells in long-lasting Graves disease. The CDR3 consists of 13 residues. Trimming cost V 5 bases and J 1 base, with 11 bases left between them. Looked up from germline, CDR1 is DFQATT and CDR2 is SNEGSKA (reference sequence). As for time point: persistent/refractory GD, antithyroid drugs over 5 years with positive TRAb. PBMCs were the source of the RNA used for TCR sequencing. Arm-PCR of CDR3 regions and iRepertoire HTBI primers were the basis on which TCR beta libraries were built. TCRdb ran MiXCR on the multiplex PCR reads and lists one entry per CDR3 protein. The data hold about 660,000 distinct CDR3 sequences, with 30% observed a single time.

The sample consisted of peripheral blood mononuclear cells (PBMCs), taken when the disease was refractory, from a patient treated with antithyroid drugs. This rearrangement joins TRBV20-1 to TRBJ1-1; D might be TRBD1 (6 bases). The sequence came from a female donor with Graves disease. CDR3 region: CSAGTTGNTEAFF. In nucleotides, the CDR3 is TGCAGTGCTGGAACGACAGGGAACACTGAAGCTTTCTTT.